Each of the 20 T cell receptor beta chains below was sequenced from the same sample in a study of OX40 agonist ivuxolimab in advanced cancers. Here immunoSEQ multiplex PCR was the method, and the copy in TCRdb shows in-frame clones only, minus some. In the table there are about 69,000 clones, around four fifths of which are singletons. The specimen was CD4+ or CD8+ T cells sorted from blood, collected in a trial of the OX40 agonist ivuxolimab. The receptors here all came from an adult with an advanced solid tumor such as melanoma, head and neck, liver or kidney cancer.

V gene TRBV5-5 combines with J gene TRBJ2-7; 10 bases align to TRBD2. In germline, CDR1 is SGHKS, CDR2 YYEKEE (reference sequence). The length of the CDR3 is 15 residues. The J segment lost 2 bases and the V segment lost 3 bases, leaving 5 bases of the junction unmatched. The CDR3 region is CASSSGLAVAYEQYF. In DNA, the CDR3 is TGTGCCAGCAGCTCTGGACTAGCGGTAGCCTACGAGCAGTACTTC.

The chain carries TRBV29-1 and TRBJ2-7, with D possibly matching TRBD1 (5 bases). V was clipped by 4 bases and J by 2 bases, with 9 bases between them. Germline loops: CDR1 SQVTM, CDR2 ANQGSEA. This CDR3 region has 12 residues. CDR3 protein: CSVVSGTYEQYF. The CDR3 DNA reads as TGCAGCGTTGTTTCAGGGACCTACGAGCAGTACTTC.

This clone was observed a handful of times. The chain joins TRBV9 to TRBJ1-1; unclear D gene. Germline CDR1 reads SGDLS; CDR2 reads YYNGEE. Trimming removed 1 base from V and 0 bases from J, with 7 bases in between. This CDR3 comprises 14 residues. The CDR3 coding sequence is TGTGCCAGCAGCGTAACTGCTATGAACACTGAAGCTTTCTTT. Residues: CASSVTAMNTEAFF.

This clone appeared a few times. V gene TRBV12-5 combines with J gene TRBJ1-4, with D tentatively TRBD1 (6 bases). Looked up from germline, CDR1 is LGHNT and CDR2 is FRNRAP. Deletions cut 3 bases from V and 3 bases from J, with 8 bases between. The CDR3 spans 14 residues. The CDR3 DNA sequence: TGTGCTAGTGGTTTAGGACAGCCTAATGAAAAACTGTTTTTT. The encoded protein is CASGLGQPNEKLFF.

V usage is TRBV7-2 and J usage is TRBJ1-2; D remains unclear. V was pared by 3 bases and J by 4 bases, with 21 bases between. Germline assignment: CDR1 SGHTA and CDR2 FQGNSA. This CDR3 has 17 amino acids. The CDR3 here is CASSLLLSWDVGYGYTF. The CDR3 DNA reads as TGTGCCAGCAGCTTGTTACTGTCGTGGGATGTCGGCTATGGCTACACCTTC.

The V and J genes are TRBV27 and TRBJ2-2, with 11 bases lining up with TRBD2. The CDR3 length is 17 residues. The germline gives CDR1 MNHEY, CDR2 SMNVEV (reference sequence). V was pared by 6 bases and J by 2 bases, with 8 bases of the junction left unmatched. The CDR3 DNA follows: TGTGCCAGCAGCGCCCTAGCGGGAGGTGGTAACACCGGGGAGCTGTTTTTT. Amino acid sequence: CASSALAGGGNTGELFF.

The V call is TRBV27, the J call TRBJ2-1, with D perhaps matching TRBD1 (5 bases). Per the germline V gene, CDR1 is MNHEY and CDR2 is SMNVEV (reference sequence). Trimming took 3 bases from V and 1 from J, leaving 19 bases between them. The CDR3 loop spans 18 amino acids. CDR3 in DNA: TGTGCCAGCAGTTTGCGTAAGGGGTCCAGGACGTCCTACAATGAGCAGTTCTTC. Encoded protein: CASSLRKGSRTSYNEQFF.

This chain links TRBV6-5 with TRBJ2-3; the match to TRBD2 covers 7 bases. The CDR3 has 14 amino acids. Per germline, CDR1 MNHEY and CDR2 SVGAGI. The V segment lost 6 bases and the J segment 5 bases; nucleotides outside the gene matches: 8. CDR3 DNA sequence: TGTGCCAGCAGCTCCGGGGGGTTCGGAGATACGCAGTATTTT. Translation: CASSSGGFGDTQYF.

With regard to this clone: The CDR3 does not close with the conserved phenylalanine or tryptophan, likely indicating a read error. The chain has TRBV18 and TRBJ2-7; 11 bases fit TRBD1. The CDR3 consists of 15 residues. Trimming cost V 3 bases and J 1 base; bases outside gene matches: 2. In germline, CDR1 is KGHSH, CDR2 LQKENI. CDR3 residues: CASSPGQGGSYEQYS. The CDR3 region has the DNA TGTGCCAGCTCACCGGGACAGGGGGGATCCTACGAGCAGTACTCC.

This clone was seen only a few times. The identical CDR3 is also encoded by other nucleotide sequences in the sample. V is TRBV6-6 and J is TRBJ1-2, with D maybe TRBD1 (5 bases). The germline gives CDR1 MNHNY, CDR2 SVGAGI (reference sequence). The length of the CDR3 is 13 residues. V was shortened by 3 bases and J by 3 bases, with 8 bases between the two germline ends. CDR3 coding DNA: TGTGCCAGCAGTTATGGGGGGGACTATGGCTACACCTTC. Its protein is CASSYGGDYGYTF.

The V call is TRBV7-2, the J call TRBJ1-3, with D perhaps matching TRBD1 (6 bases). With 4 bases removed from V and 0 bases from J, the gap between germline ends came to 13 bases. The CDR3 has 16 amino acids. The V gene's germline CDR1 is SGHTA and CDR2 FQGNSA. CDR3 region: CASSSARQVSGNTIYF. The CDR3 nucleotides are TGTGCCAGCAGCTCAGCCCGACAGGTCTCTGGAAACACCATATATTTT.

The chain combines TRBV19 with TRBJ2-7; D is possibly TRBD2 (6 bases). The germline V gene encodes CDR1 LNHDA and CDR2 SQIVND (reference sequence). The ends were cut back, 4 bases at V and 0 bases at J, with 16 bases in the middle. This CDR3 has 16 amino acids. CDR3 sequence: CASSRWRGGSSYEQYF. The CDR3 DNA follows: TGTGCCAGTAGTAGATGGAGGGGAGGAAGCTCCTACGAGCAGTACTTC.

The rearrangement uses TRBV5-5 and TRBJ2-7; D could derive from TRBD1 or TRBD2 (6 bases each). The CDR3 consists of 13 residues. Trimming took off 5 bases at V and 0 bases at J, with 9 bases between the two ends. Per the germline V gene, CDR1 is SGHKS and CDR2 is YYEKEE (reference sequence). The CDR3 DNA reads TGTGCCAGCAGTGAGGGGGGCTCCTACGAGCAGTACTTC. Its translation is CASSEGGSYEQYF.

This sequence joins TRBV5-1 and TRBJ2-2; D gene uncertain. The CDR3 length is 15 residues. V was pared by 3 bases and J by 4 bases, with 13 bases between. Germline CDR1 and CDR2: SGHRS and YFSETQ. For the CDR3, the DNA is TGCGCCAGCAGCTCGGTGACACAAGGCACCGGGGAGCTGTTTTTT. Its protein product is CASSSVTQGTGELFF.

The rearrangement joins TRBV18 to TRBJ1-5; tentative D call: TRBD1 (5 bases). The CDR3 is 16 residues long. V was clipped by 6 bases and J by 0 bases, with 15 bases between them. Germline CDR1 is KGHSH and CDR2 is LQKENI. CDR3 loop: CASSPDRADSNQPQHF. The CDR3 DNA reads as TGTGCCAGCTCCCCCGACAGAGCCGATAGCAATCAGCCCCAGCATTTT.

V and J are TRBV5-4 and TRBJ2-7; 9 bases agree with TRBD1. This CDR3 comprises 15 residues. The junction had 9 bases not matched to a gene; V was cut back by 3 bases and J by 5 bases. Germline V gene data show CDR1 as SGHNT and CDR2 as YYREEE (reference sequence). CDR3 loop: CASSSWTGDTHEQYF. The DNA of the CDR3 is TGTGCCAGCAGCTCATGGACAGGGGATACCCACGAGCAGTACTTC.

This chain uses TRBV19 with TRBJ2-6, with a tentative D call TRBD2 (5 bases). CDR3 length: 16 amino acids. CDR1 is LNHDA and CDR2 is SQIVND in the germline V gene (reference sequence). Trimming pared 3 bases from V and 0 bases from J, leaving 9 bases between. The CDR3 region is CASSIGSISGANVLTF. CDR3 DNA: TGTGCCAGTAGTATTGGGAGCATCTCTGGGGCCAACGTCCTGACTTTC.

CDR3 sequence (DNA): TGTGCCAGCAGCCAGGGGAGGGTTTTGGAGACCCAGTACTTC. It translates to CASSQGRVLETQYF. This rearrangement joins TRBV5-4 to TRBJ2-5, with a weak D call TRBD2 (7 bases). CDR1 SGHNT and CDR2 YYREEE come from the germline V gene (reference sequence). Trimming shortened V by 4 bases and J by 5 bases, and 15 bases separated the two germline ends. This CDR3 is 14 amino acids long.

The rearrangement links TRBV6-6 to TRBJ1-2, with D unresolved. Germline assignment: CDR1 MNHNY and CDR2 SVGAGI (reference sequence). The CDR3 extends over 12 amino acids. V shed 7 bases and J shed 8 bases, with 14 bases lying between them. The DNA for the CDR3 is TGTGCCAGCATCTCGGCGGGGTTGGGCTACACCTTC. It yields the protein CASISAGLGYTF.

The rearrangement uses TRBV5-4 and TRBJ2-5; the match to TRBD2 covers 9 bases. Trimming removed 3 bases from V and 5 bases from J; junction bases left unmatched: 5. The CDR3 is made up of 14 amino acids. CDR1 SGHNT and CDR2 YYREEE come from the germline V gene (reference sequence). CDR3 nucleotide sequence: TGTGCCAGCAGCTCGGGACTAGCTATGGAGACCCAGTACTTC. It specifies CASSSGLAMETQYF.